The entry below gives a single TCR beta chain sequence along with its context. Its target is unknown. The data belong to a study of shared clonotypes between healthy human individuals. Study summary: Donor ages ranged 18 to 49 years: a couple of women, a few men.

Generated by immunoSEQ multiplex PCR, the TCRdb table keeps only in-frame clones and is missing some. The table has some 1.5 million clones, 95% to 99% seen once. Broader study findings: The study's rarefaction showed incomplete sorted-subset sequencing despite large depth. Larger estimated richness was generally seen in naive subsets than in memory subsets.

The receptor's source is a man aged 30 to 45 in good health. The material sequenced was naive CD4+ T cells sorted from blood. The subset was: CD45RA+ positively selected.

CDR3 nucleotides: TGCAGCGCCGAACGTGGAGTCGAGACCCAGTACTTC. Residues: CSAERGVETQYF. This chain connects TRBV29-1 to TRBJ2-5; D is uncertain. Trimming removed 7 bases at V and 5 bases at J, with 14 bases between. Germline V gene sequence: CDR1 SQVTM, CDR2 ANQGSEA. The CDR3 sequence is 12 residues long.